The clone carrying this T cell receptor beta chain was picked up one time. Sequenced by immunoSEQ multiplex PCR; TCRdb stores in-frame clones only, minus some. The data show roughly 80,000 clones, around 91% seen once. The source of the sample is a study of technical replicates of blood from a handful of donors. This CDR3 contains 14 residues. Germline lookup yields CDR1 SGDLS and CDR2 YYNGEE. With 3 bases removed from V and 0 bases from J, the gap between germline ends came to 9 bases. The sequence derives from a human donor in good health. The rearrangement uses TRBV9 and TRBJ2-5; D is unresolved. Sequencing was performed on T cells isolated from PBMCs. The chain's CDR3 is CASSGDGDQETQYF. In DNA, the CDR3 is TGTGCCAGCAGCGGAGACGGAGACCAAGAGACCCAGTACTTC. Full variable domain (remainder filled in from reference TRBV9 and TRBJ2-5): DSGVTQTPKHLITATGQRVTLRCSPRSGDLSVYWYQQSLDQGLQFLIQYYNGEERAKGNILERFSAQQFPDLHSELNLSSLELGDSALYFCASSGDGDQETQYFGPGTRLLVL.